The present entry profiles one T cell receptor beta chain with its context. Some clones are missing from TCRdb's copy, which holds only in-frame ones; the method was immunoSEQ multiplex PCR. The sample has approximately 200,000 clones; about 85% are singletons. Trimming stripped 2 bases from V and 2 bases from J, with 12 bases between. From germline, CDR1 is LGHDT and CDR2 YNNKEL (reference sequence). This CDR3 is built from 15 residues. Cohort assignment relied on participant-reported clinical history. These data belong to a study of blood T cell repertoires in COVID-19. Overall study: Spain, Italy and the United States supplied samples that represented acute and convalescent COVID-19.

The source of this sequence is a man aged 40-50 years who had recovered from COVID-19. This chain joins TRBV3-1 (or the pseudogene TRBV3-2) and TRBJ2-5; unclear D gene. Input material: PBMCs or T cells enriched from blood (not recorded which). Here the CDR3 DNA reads TGTGCCAGCAGCCAATATCTCGGTCTACAAGAGACCCAGTACTTC. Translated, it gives CASSQYLGLQETQYF.